These T cell receptor beta chains were read from a single sample in a study of blood T cell repertoires in COVID-19. TCRdb keeps only in-frame clones here, not all; method: immunoSEQ multiplex PCR. The repertoire consists of over 150,000 clones, with roughly four fifths occurring once and the leading ten covering roughly 2%. Material for sequencing was peripheral blood. These receptors all come from a woman at least 80 years old with acute or convalescent COVID-19. CDR3s include the opening cysteine and the closing phenylalanine or tryptophan. D genes are given only for firm matches. For some rows the clone size is stated as once, few or many, or as a class when expanded; others skip it.

j_gene	d_gene	abundance	v_gene	CDR3nt	CDR3aa
TRBJ1-6	TRBD1	-	TRBV2	TGTGCCAGCAGTGCGACAGGGCTCAATTCACCCCTCCACTTT	CASSATGLNSPLHF
TRBJ2-3	-	-	TRBV2	TGTGCCAGCGGGCGACAAGCCGGCACAGATACGCAGTATTTT	CASGRQAGTDTQYF
TRBJ1-2	-	few	TRBV7-9	TGTGCCAGCAGCTCCGACAGTAACTATGGCTACACCTTC	CASSSDSNYGYTF
TRBJ2-2	TRBD1	few	TRBV5-5	TGTGCCAGCAGCGGGGCGCGTCAGGGGGCTAGCAGGGAGCTGTTTTTT	CASSGARQGASRELFF
TRBJ1-2	TRBD1	-	TRBV19	TGTGCCAGTACCAAGGACAGGGCTGGGTCCTATGGCTACACCTTC	CASTKDRAGSYGYTF
TRBJ2-7	TRBD2	once	TRBV6-6	TGTGCCAGCAGTCCCTCGCCCCTAGCGGGGGGCCGAAGCTCCTACGAGCAGTACTTC	CASSPSPLAGGRSSYEQYF
TRBJ2-5	-	once	TRBV5-6	TGTGCCAGCAGCTTGTCGGTCCAAGAGACCCAGTACTTC	CASSLSVQETQYF
TRBJ2-5	-	-	TRBV5-5	TGTGCCAGCAGCCCTTTCAGCGGGTACCGTGTCGAGACCCAGTACTTC	CASSPFSGYRVETQYF
TRBJ1-2	-	-	TRBV29-1	TGCAGCGTCCGCAGGGTTGACTATGGCTACACCTTC	CSVRRVDYGYTF
TRBJ2-5	-	-	TRBV29-1	TGCAGCGTTGAGGGTGGGAAAAGGGGTGTACGCCAAGAGACCCAGTACTTC	CSVEGGKRGVRQETQYF
TRBJ2-3	-	-	TRBV7-9	TGTGCCAGCAGCTTAGACGTCCTCCGGGATAGCACAGATACGCAGTATTTT	CASSLDVLRDSTDTQYF
TRBJ1-4	TRBD1	few	TRBV6-5	TGTGCCAGCACGCCACGGGACAGGGGTCAAAAACTGTTTTTT	CASTPRDRGQKLFF
TRBJ2-5	-	-	TRBV14	TGTGCCAGCAGCCTTAGGGGGCAAGAGACCCAGTACTTC	CASSLRGQETQYF
TRBJ2-6	-	-	TRBV5-1	TGCGCCAGCAGGCTATCTACAGGGACCGAGGCCAACGTCCTGACTTTC	CASRLSTGTEANVLTF
TRBJ1-4	TRBD1	few	TRBV3-1/TRBV3-2	TGTGCCAGCCGCGGGACAGATGAAAAACTGTTTTTT	CASRGTDEKLFF
TRBJ2-1	-	-	TRBV6-6	TGTGCCAGCTTCCCAAGGGGCGGCCGGTACAATGAGCAGTTCTTC	CASFPRGGRYNEQFF
TRBJ2-3	TRBD2	-	TRBV9	TGTGCCAGCAGCGTTCGAGCACGCCCGGGGGGACTCTCTAGCACAGATACGCAGTATTTT	CASSVRARPGGLSSTDTQYF
TRBJ2-3	-	-	TRBV20-1	TGCAGTGCTAGTTGGCTAGCAGAAAGCACAGATACGCAGTATTTT	CSASWLAESTDTQYF
TRBJ2-2	TRBD2	-	TRBV5-6	TGTGCCAGCAGCTTGACGACCACTAGCGGTGCCGGGGAGCTGTTTTTT	CASSLTTTSGAGELFF
TRBJ2-3	TRBD2	-	TRBV5-4	TGTGCCAGCAGCTTTCTACTAGCGGGTAGTACAGATACGCAGTATTTT	CASSFLLAGSTDTQYF
TRBJ1-1	TRBD1	-	TRBV19	TGTGCCAGTACTGCGGGACAGGGCCTTTGGAACACTGAAGCTTTCTTT	CASTAGQGLWNTEAFF
TRBJ2-7	TRBD1	-	TRBV5-1	TGCGCCAGCAGTTGGACAGGAGGAAGGAACGAGCAGTACTTC	CASSWTGGRNEQYF
TRBJ2-1	-	once	TRBV7-9	TGTGCCAGCAGCTTACGCGGTCCTTCGGGCAATGAGCAGTTCTTC	CASSLRGPSGNEQFF
TRBJ2-7	TRBD2	-	TRBV12-3/TRBV12-4	TGTGCCAGCAGTCGAAGTACTAGCGCCGAGCAGTACTTC	CASSRSTSAEQYF
TRBJ2-2	-	once	TRBV6-5	TGTGCCAGCAGAACCCTCGGACAGACCGGGGAGCTGTTTTTT	CASRTLGQTGELFF
TRBJ2-1	TRBD1	-	TRBV28	TGTGCCAGCAGTCGGACAGGGATTGACAATGAGCAGTTCTTC	CASSRTGIDNEQFF
TRBJ2-5	TRBD2	few	TRBV29-1	TGCAGCGTTTTAGCGGGGGGCTTTAAAGAGACCCAGTACTTC	CSVLAGGFKETQYF
TRBJ2-7	-	-	TRBV3-1/TRBV3-2	TGTGCCAGCAGCCAAGATCGGCCGGGGGTCTACGAGCAGTACTTC	CASSQDRPGVYEQYF
TRBJ1-2	TRBD1	-	TRBV9	TGTGCCAGCAGCGTGGGGACAGGGGGCGGCTATGGCTACACCTTC	CASSVGTGGGYGYTF
TRBJ2-7	TRBD1	-	TRBV5-1	TGCGCCAGCAGACCCTGGTTGGGACAGGAAAACGAGCAGTACTTC	CASRPWLGQENEQYF
TRBJ2-1	TRBD2	-	TRBV7-2	TGTGCCAGCGGAAGAGGCGGGAGCCAGGATCTTGAGCAGTTCTTC	CASGRGGSQDLEQFF
TRBJ1-1	-	-	TRBV7-6	TGTGCCAGCAGCTTATTGGAGGGCACTGAAGCTTTCTTT	CASSLLEGTEAFF
TRBJ1-2	-	-	TRBV9	TGTGCCAGCAGCGACCGCCGTGTGCAGCGGGGCTACACCTTC	CASSDRRVQRGYTF
TRBJ1-2	-	-	TRBV29-1	TGCAGCGTTGAGGATTGGGGGGGCTATGGCTACACCTTC	CSVEDWGGYGYTF
TRBJ2-3	-	-	TRBV30	TGTGCCTGGAGAGGGGAACTCGTGGAGTATTTT	CAWRGELVEYF
TRBJ2-6	-	few	TRBV6-5	TGTGCCAGCTCGAGTTTCTCTGGGGCCAACGTCCTGACTTTC	CASSSFSGANVLTF
TRBJ2-6	TRBD2	-	TRBV9	TGTGCCAGCAGCGTAGCGGGAGGGAGCGGGGCCAACGTCCTGACTTTC	CASSVAGGSGANVLTF
TRBJ1-1	-	-	TRBV7-9	TGTGCCAGCAGTCTCCGGAGGACGAACACTGAAGCTTTCTTT	CASSLRRTNTEAFF
TRBJ1-2	-	-	TRBV6-2/TRBV6-3	TGTGCCAGCAGTTACGCGGCCAGGGGTTACCCTAACTATGGCTACACCTTC	CASSYAARGYPNYGYTF
TRBJ1-5	-	-	TRBV7-2	TGTGCCAGCAGCCCCGGTAGCAATCAGCCCCAGCATTTT	CASSPGSNQPQHF
TRBJ2-3	TRBD2	-	TRBV18	TGTGCCAGCTCACCACTAGCGGGGGCGCGACGAAACACAGATACGCAGTATTTT	CASSPLAGARRNTDTQYF
TRBJ2-6	-	few	TRBV2	TGTGCCAGCAGTGATACTGTGTCTGGGGCCAACGTCCTGACTTTC	CASSDTVSGANVLTF
TRBJ2-7	-	-	TRBV5-6	TGTGCCAGCAGCCGGACAGATACGGGGCACGAGCAGTACTTC	CASSRTDTGHEQYF
TRBJ1-1	TRBD1	-	TRBV9	TGTGCCAGCAGCGCCAGACAGGGAGAAGCTTTCTTT	CASSARQGEAFF
TRBJ1-1	TRBD1	-	TRBV5-4	TGTGCCAGCAGCTTGGGAGCGACAGGGGATACTGAAGCTTTCTTT	CASSLGATGDTEAFF
TRBJ2-2	TRBD2	-	TRBV5-1	TGCGCCAGCAGCGGCAACGGACTAGCGTGGAGCGGGGAGCTGTTTTTT	CASSGNGLAWSGELFF
TRBJ2-7	TRBD1	-	TRBV5-4	TGTGCCAGCAGCAACTACCAGGGGGCTTCCTACGAGCAGTACTTC	CASSNYQGASYEQYF
TRBJ1-2	-	-	TRBV5-4	TGTGCCAGCAGCCTGGGGGGGGAAAGCTATGGCTACACCTTC	CASSLGGESYGYTF
TRBJ1-4	-	few	TRBV5-4	TGTGCCAGCAGCTCAGAGGGCGGGTCTAATGAAAAACTGTTTTTT	CASSSEGGSNEKLFF
TRBJ2-7	TRBD1	-	TRBV7-2	TGTGCCAGCAGCTTACTTCGGGACAGGGCGTACGAGCAGTACTTC	CASSLLRDRAYEQYF
TRBJ2-3	-	-	TRBV6-1	TGTGCCAGCAGTGAATCAGTCCCCCCAGATACGCAGTATTTT	CASSESVPPDTQYF
TRBJ1-4	-	-	TRBV5-4	TGTGCCAGCAGCTTGGATTTTGAGGACTCAAAACTGTTTTTT	CASSLDFEDSKLFF
TRBJ2-1	TRBD1	-	TRBV5-1	TGCGCCAGCAGCCCCCCCACAGGGGGCCCCTACAATGAGCAGTTCTTC	CASSPPTGGPYNEQFF
TRBJ1-5	TRBD1	-	TRBV2	TGTGCCAGCAGTGAATTGGACAGGGTAGGGCCCCAGCATTTT	CASSELDRVGPQHF
TRBJ2-7	TRBD2	-	TRBV5-1	TGCGCCAGCAGCGAAAGGACTAGGTCCTACGAGCAGTACTTC	CASSERTRSYEQYF
TRBJ1-2	-	-	TRBV4-1	TGCGCCAGCAGCTCCGATGAGGGGGGGCTTGGCTACACCTTC	CASSSDEGGLGYTF
TRBJ2-2	-	-	TRBV15	TGTGCCACCAGGAGATCCTACACCGGGGAGCTGTTTTTT	CATRRSYTGELFF
TRBJ2-7	-	-	TRBV7-2	TGTGCCAGCAGCTTAGCGAGCGGTTCCTCCTACGAGCAGTACTTC	CASSLASGSSYEQYF
TRBJ2-5	-	-	TRBV5-1	TGCGCCAGCAGCCAGTCAATAACAGGGACCCAAGAGACCCAGTACTTC	CASSQSITGTQETQYF